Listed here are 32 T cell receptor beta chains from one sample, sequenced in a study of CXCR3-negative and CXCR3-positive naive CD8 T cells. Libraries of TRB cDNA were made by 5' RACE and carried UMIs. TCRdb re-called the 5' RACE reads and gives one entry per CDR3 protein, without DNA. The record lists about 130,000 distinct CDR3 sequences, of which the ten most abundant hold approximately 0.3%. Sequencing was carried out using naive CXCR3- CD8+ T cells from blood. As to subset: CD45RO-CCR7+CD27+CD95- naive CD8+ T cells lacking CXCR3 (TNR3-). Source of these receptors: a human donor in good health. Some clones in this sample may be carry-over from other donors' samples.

The CDR3 spells CSARVATDSYEQYF. This chain links TRBV20-1 with TRBJ2-7; there is no DNA to check the TCRdb D call of TRBD1. The CDR3 has 14 amino acids. Germline CDR1 is DFQATT and CDR2 is SNEGSKA (reference sequence).

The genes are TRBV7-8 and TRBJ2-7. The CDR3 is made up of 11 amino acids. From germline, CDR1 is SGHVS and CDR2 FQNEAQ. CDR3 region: CASSHVREQYF.

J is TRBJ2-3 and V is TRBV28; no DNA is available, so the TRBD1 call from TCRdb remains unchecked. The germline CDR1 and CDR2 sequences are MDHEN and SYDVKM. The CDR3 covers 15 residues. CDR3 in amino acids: CASSLGHPSTDTQYF.

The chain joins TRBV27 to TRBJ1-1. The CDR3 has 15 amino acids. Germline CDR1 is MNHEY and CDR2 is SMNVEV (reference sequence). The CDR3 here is CASSLLVGMNTEAFF.

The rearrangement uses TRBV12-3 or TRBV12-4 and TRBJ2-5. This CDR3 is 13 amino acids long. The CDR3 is CASSLGRRETQYF.

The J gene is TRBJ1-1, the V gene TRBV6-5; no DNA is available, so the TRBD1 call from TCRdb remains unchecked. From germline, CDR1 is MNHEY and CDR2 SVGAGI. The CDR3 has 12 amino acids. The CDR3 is CASSQGHTEAFF.

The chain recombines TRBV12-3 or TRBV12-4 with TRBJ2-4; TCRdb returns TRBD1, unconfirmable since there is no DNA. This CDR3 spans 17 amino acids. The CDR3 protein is CASSLALGGSHGGIQYF.

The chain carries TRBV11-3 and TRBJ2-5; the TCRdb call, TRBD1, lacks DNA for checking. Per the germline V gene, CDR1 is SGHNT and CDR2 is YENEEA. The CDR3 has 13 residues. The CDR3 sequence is CASSPGQGETQYF.

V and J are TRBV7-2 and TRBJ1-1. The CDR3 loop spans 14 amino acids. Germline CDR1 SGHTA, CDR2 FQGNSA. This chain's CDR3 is CASSSIWMSTEAFF.

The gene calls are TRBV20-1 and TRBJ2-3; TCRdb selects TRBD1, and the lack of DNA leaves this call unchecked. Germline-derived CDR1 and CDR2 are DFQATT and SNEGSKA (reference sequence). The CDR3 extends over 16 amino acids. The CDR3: CSARPPVGGAGDTQYF.

CDR3 amino acids: CSARGWDPEQFF. The chain uses TRBV20-1 and TRBJ2-1. CDR3 size: 12 residues. Germline CDR1 DFQATT, CDR2 SNEGSKA (reference sequence).

Here the CDR3 reads CVSSVNNEQFF. The J gene is TRBJ2-1, the V gene TRBV9. Germline-derived CDR1 and CDR2 are SGDLS and YYNGEE. This CDR3 contains 11 residues.

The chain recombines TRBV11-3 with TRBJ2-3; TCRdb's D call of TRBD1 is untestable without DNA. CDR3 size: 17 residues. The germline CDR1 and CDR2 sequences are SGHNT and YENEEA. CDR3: CASSPTSSPELTDTQYF.

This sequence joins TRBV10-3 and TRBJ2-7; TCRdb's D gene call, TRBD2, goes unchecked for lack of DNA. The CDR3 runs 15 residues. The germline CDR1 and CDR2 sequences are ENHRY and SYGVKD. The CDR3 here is CAISERPSGNHEQYF.

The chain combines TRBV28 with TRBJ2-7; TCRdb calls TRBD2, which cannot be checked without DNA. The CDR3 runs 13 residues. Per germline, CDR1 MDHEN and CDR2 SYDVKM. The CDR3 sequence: CASSPAVVYEQYF.

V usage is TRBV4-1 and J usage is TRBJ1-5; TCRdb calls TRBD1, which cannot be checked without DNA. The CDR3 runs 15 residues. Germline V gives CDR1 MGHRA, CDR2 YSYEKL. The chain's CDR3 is CASSQAGTGDQPQHF.

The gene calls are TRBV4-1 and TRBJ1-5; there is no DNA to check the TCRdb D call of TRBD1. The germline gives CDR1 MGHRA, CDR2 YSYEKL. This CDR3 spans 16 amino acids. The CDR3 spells CASSQETGGTGQPQHF.

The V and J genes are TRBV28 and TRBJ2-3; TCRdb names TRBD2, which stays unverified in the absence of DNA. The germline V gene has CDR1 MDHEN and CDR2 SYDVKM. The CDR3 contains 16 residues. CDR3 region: CASSFWLAGGTDTQYF.

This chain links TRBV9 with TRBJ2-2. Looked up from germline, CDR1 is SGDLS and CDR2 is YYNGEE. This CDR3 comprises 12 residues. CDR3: CASSAYSGELFF.

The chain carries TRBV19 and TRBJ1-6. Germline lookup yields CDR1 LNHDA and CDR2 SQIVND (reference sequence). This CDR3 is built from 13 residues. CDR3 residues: CASSMTLGSPLHF.

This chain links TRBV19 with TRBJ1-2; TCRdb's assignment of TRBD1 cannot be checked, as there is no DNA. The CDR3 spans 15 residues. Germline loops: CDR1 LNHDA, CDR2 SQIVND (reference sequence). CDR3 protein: CASSEGTRSNYGYTF.

CDR3 amino acids: CASSLGPSGSADTQYF. The chain is built from TRBV5-1 and TRBJ2-3; the TCRdb D gene call, TRBD2, has no DNA to confirm it. This CDR3 region has 16 residues. CDR1 and CDR2 from the germline V gene are SGHRS and YFSETQ.

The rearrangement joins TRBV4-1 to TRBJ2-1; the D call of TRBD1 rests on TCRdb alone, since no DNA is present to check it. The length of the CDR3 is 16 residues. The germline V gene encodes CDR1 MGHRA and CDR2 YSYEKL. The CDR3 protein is CASSPTGVFSYNEQFF.

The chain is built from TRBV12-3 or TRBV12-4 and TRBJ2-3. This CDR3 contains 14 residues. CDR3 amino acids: CASSPNLNTDTQYF.

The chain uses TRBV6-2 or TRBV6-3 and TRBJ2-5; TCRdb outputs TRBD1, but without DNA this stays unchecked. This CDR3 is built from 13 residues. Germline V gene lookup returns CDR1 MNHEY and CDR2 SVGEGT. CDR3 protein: CASSYVPGETQYF.

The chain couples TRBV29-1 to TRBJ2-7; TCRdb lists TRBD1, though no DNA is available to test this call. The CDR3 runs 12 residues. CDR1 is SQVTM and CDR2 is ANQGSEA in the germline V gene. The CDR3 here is CSVVTGGGEQHF.

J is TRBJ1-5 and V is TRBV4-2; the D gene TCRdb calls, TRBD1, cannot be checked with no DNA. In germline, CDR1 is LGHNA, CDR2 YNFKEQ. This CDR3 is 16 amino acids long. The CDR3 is CASSQDSGDRNQPQHF.

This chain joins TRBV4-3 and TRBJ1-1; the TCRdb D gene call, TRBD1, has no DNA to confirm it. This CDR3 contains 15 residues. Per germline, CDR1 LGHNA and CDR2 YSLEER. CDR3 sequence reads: CASSRDRDPNTEAFF.

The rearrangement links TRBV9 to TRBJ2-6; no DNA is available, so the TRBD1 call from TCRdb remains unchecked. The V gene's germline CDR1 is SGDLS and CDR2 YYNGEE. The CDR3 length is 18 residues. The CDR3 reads CASSVDRDKKSGANVLTF.

CDR3 residues: CASSVSLAGGQLSSEQFF. This chain connects TRBV9 to TRBJ2-1; TCRdb indicates TRBD2, and absent DNA this call remains unverified. CDR1 SGDLS and CDR2 YYNGEE come from the germline V gene. CDR3 length: 18 amino acids.

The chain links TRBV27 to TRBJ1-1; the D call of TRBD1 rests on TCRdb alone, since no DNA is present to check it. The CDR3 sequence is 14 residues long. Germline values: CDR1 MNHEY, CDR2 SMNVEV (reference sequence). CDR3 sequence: CASSLAGGDTEAFF.

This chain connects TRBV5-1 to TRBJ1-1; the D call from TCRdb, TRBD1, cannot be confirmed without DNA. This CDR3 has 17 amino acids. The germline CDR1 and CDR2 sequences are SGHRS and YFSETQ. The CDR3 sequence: CASSGPRTGLKNTEAFF.